These 10 T cell receptor beta chains originate from one sample sequenced in a study of technical replicates of blood from several donors. Produced via immunoSEQ multiplex PCR; TCRdb's table is partial and in-frame only. The sample consists of about 62,000 clones, roughly 90% of them appearing once. The sequencing input was PBMCs. These receptor sequences come from a human donor in good health. Some clones in this sample may be carry-over from other donors' samples.

This chain uses TRBV5-1 with TRBJ2-5; TRBD2 aligns across 8 bases. CDR1 and CDR2 (germline): SGHRS, YFSETQ. V trimming: 1 base; J trimming: 4 bases; junction bases outside the gene matches: 6. This CDR3 has 15 amino acids. Written as DNA, the CDR3 is TGCGCCAGCAGCTTGAGTTCGGGGGGGCGAGAGACCCAGTACTTC. It translates to CASSLSSGGRETQYF.

This chain uses TRBV9 with TRBJ1-3; possible D gene TRBD1, 5 bases. Germline V lookup: CDR1 SGDLS, CDR2 YYNGEE. This CDR3 spans 15 amino acids. Trimming left V 0 bases short and J 3 bases short, with 10 bases between. As DNA, the CDR3 is TGTGCCAGCAGCGTAGTCGGGGGTGATGGAAACACCATATATTTT. It yields the protein CASSVVGGDGNTIYF. Filled out from reference TRBV9 and TRBJ1-3, the complete variable domain reads DSGVTQTPKHLITATGQRVTLRCSPRSGDLSVYWYQQSLDQGLQFLIQYYNGEERAKGNILERFSAQQFPDLHSELNLSSLELGDSALYFCASSVVGGDGNTIYFGEGSWLTVV.

This sequence joins TRBV5-1 and TRBJ2-7; D is perhaps TRBD2 (6 bases). Germline CDR1 SGHRS, CDR2 YFSETQ. Trimming left V 0 bases short and J 3 bases short, with 10 bases between. The CDR3 has 14 amino acids. CDR3 in amino acids: CASSLAGGYYEQYF. CDR3 DNA: TGCGCCAGCAGCTTGGCCGGGGGTTACTACGAGCAGTACTTC.

Only one count was recorded for this clone. This chain connects TRBV5-8 to TRBJ2-3; 12 nucleotides agree with TRBD2. Germline CDR1 and CDR2: SGHTS and YDEGEE. The CDR3 has 17 amino acids. With V trimmed by 0 bases and J by 5 bases, 7 bases remained unmatched. The CDR3 here is CASSLGSASGGVDTQYF. CDR3 sequence (DNA): TGTGCCAGCAGCTTGGGATCGGCTAGCGGGGGGGTAGATACGCAGTATTTT.

V usage is TRBV5-4 and J usage is TRBJ1-1; a possible D gene is TRBD1 (5 bases). With 4 bases removed from V and 0 bases from J, the gap between germline ends came to 13 bases. The germline V gene has CDR1 SGHNT and CDR2 YYREEE (reference sequence). The CDR3 contains 15 residues. DNA for the CDR3: TGTGCCAGCAGCCCGACGGACATTATGAACACTGAAGCTTTCTTT. This sequence encodes CASSPTDIMNTEAFF.

This chain joins TRBV4-3 and TRBJ2-7; no firm D call. Germline assignment: CDR1 LGHNA and CDR2 YSLEER. Trimming pared 0 bases from V and 6 bases from J, leaving 15 bases between. The CDR3 totals 15 residues. CDR3 residues: CASSQEASEMGEQYF. CDR3 coding DNA: TGCGCCAGCAGCCAAGAGGCCTCGGAGATGGGCGAGCAGTACTTC.

The chain is built from TRBV27 and TRBJ1-1; possibly TRBD1 for D (5 bases). Trimming stripped 4 bases from V and 6 bases from J, with 21 bases between. The V gene's germline CDR1 is MNHEY and CDR2 SMNVEV (reference sequence). The CDR3 is made up of 16 amino acids. This chain's CDR3 is CASSSTAGVRFSEAFF. The CDR3 DNA sequence: TGTGCCAGCAGTTCCACCGCGGGGGTAAGATTTTCTGAAGCTTTCTTT.

The chain recombines TRBV19 with TRBJ1-1; perhaps TRBD1 as D (5 bases). The germline CDR1 and CDR2 sequences are LNHDA and SQIVND (reference sequence). CDR3 length equals 14 residues. Trimming pared 2 bases from V and 4 bases from J, leaving 11 bases between. The CDR3 DNA reads TGTGCCAGTAGTATAATAGCGGGGGGCACTGAAGCTTTCTTT. Its protein product is CASSIIAGGTEAFF.

This chain uses TRBV5-6 with TRBJ1-2, with 7 positions matching TRBD1. The V segment lost 0 bases and the J segment 6 bases; nucleotides outside the gene matches: 11. This CDR3 is built from 16 residues. Germline V CDR1 and CDR2: SGHDT, YYEEEE. In nucleotides, the CDR3 is TGTGCCAGCAGCTTGGTGGAGGGGGCGAGAAAAAATGGCTACACCTTC. Translating gives CASSLVEGARKNGYTF. The variable domain in full, completed from reference TRBV5-6 and TRBJ1-2, reads DAGVTQSPTHLIKTRGQQVTLRCSPKSGHDTVSWYQQALGQGPQFIFQYYEEEERQRGNFPDRFSGHQFPNYSSELNVNALLLGDSALYLCASSLVEGARKNGYTFGSGTRLTVV.

The chain joins TRBV7-2 to TRBJ2-1; 7 bases map to TRBD1. The length of the CDR3 is 17 residues. Germline V gene data show CDR1 as SGHTA and CDR2 as FQGNSA. Unmatched junction bases numbered 7, after V lost 2 bases and J lost 0 bases. The CDR3 is CASSLRDRWSSYNEQFF. CDR3 bases: TGTGCCAGCAGCTTAAGGGACAGATGGAGCTCCTACAATGAGCAGTTCTTC. Full variable domain (outside the CDR3, taken from reference TRBV7-2 and TRBJ2-1): GAGVSQSPSNKVTEKGKDVELRCDPISGHTALYWYRQSLGQGLEFLIYFQGNSAPDKSGLPSDRFSAERTGGSVSTLTIQRTQQEDSAVYLCASSLRDRWSSYNEQFFGPGTRLTVL.